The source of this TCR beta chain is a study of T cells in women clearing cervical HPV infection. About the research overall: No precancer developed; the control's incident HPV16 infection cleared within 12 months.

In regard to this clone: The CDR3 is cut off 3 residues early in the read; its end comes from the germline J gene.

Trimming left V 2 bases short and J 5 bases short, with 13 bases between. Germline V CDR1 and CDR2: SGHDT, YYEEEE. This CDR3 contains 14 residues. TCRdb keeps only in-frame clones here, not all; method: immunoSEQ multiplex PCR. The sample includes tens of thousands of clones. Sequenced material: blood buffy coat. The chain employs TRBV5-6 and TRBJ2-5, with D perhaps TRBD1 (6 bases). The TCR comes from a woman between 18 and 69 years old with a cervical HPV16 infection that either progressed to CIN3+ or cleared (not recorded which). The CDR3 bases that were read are TGTGCCAGCAGCTTACAGGGTCGCCGGGAGACC. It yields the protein CASSLQGRRET. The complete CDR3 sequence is CASSLQGRRETQYF.